The sequence of this T cell receptor beta chain was determined in a study of cytomegalovirus exposure and HLA in healthy donors. Study-level results: More clonal expansion characterized HLA-associated TCR beta chains than equally common others in a later analysis.

The PCR made use of 60 Vbeta and 13 Jbeta primers. Data came from immunoSEQ multiplex PCR; TCRdb stores just in-frame clones and leaves some out. The sample carries roughly 130,000 clones, approximately 67% recorded once. Note on this clone: Its specificity is not known.

CDR3 length equals 15 residues. The junction had 3 bases not matched to a gene; V was cut back by 1 base and J by 7 bases. Germline V gene data show CDR1 as SGHVS and CDR2 as FQNEAQ. The sequencing sample was made of PBMCs. The receptor comes from an older woman in good health and CMV-seronegative. The rearrangement links TRBV7-8 to TRBJ2-1; 11 bases map to TRBD2. The DNA for the CDR3 is TGTGCCAGCAGCTTAGTAGCGGGGGGGGAGAATGAGCAGTTCTTC. Protein product: CASSLVAGGENEQFF.